The 16 T cell receptor beta chains in this list originate from one sample, sequenced in a study of shared clonotypes between healthy human individuals. Here immunoSEQ multiplex PCR was the method, and the copy in TCRdb shows in-frame clones only, minus some. This table holds around 2.5 million clones, over 85% found once. Specimen: naive CD4+ T cells from PBMCs. Subset denoted: CD45RA+ positively selected. Receptors were obtained from a man aged 18 to 35 in good health. Some clones in this sample may be carry-over from other donors' samples.

The chain combines TRBV7-8 with TRBJ2-7; D possibly uses TRBD1 or TRBD2 (5 bases each). Germline lookup yields CDR1 SGHVS and CDR2 FQNEAQ. Trimming pared 5 bases from V and 2 bases from J, leaving 13 bases between. The CDR3 is 14 residues long. CDR3 sequence: CASSRRDGAYEQYF. CDR3 in DNA: TGTGCCAGCAGCCGCCGGGACGGGGCCTACGAGCAGTACTTC.

The chain combines TRBV12-5 with TRBJ2-1; maybe TRBD1 (6 bases). The CDR3 extends over 14 amino acids. V dropped 1 base and J dropped 7 bases, with 11 bases sitting between them. CDR1 LGHNT and CDR2 FRNRAP come from the germline V gene. The CDR3 DNA reads as TGTGCTAGTGGTTTGGCGGGGACATATAATGAGCAGTTCTTC. Its protein product is CASGLAGTYNEQFF.

The chain is built from TRBV30 and TRBJ2-3; D may be TRBD1 (6 bases). Germline V gives CDR1 GTSNPN, CDR2 SVGIG (reference sequence). V was clipped by 3 bases and J by 4 bases, with 14 bases between them. CDR3 size: 14 residues. CDR3 in DNA: TGTGCCTGGAGGAAACAGGGCTCCCCAGATACGCAGTATTTT. Translation: CAWRKQGSPDTQYF. Combining the CDR3 with reference TRBV30 and TRBJ2-3 gives the whole variable domain SQTIHQWPATLVQPVGSPLSLECTVEGTSNPNLYWYRQAAGRGLQLLFYSVGIGQISSEVPQNLSASRPQDRQFILSSKKLLLSDSGFYLCAWRKQGSPDTQYFGPGTRLTVL.

The chain employs TRBV25-1 and TRBJ1-2; 9 bases align to TRBD1. This CDR3 has 15 residues. V lost 3 bases and J lost 10; bases outside the gene matches: 12. CDR1 is MGHDK, CDR2 SYGVNS, per germline. CDR3 protein: CASSDSGTGKEVYTF. In DNA, the CDR3 is TGTGCCAGCAGTGATTCCGGGACAGGGAAAGAAGTCTACACCTTC.

The chain couples TRBV7-2 to TRBJ2-7; D not certain. Trimming took off 5 bases at V and 3 bases at J, with 11 bases between the two ends. The germline V gene encodes CDR1 SGHTA and CDR2 FQGNSA. CDR3 size: 13 residues. CDR3 amino acids: CASSSPHDYEQYF. DNA of the CDR3: TGTGCCAGCAGCAGCCCCCACGACTACGAGCAGTACTTC.

V is TRBV9 and J is TRBJ2-2, with TRBD1 matching 8 bases. Germline V lookup: CDR1 SGDLS, CDR2 YYNGEE. The CDR3 runs to 15 residues. J lost 6 bases, V lost 0 bases, and 4 bases had no gene match. The CDR3 nucleotides are TGTGCCAGCAGCGTAGAAGGACAGGGACCCGGGGAGCTGTTTTTT. Amino acids: CASSVEGQGPGELFF.

The rearrangement uses TRBV10-1 and TRBJ2-7, with a weak D call TRBD1 (6 bases). Germline CDR1 WNHNN, CDR2 SYGVQD (reference sequence). This CDR3 has 14 amino acids. The V end was cut by 7 bases, the J end by 2 bases, with 15 bases between. CDR3 sequence: CASTTGGLTYEQYF. CDR3 nucleotides: TGCGCCAGCACCACTGGGGGCCTCACCTACGAGCAGTACTTC.

Here the CDR3 DNA reads TGTGCCAGCAGCTTAGTTCAACGCATGAACACTGAAGCTTTCTTT. It encodes CASSLVQRMNTEAFF. The V and J genes are TRBV7-8 and TRBJ1-1; no firm D call. The germline gives CDR1 SGHVS, CDR2 FQNEAQ. This CDR3 spans 15 amino acids. Trimming shortened V by 1 base and J by 0 bases, and 9 bases separated the two germline ends.

This chain links TRBV5-1 with TRBJ1-1; D remains ambiguous. Trimming took off 0 bases at V and 4 bases at J, with 13 bases between the two ends. There are 15 residues in the CDR3. Looked up from germline, CDR1 is SGHRS and CDR2 is YFSETQ. CDR3 amino acids: CASSLAGTRFTEAFF. In DNA, the CDR3 is TGCGCCAGCAGCTTGGCAGGTACAAGGTTCACTGAAGCTTTCTTT.

The rearrangement joins TRBV5-1 to TRBJ2-2; D uncertain. CDR3 size: 15 residues. The V end lost 4 bases, the J end lost 5 bases, and 15 bases lay between the germline ends. Germline V lookup: CDR1 SGHRS, CDR2 YFSETQ. The CDR3 DNA is TGCGCCAGCAGCCGGACGGTCGTTAGAACCGGGGAGCTGTTTTTT. Amino acids: CASSRTVVRTGELFF.

The chain recombines TRBV29-1 with TRBJ1-4; no clear D. The V end was cut by 7 bases, the J end by 5 bases, with 20 bases between. This CDR3 has 15 residues. Germline values: CDR1 SQVTM, CDR2 ANQGSEA. CDR3 in amino acids: CSALPHGGRNEKLFF. In nucleotides, the CDR3 is TGCAGCGCTCTCCCCCATGGAGGTCGGAATGAAAAACTGTTTTTT.

This rearrangement joins TRBV6-1 to TRBJ2-7; 12 positions match TRBD2. Germline V gene sequence: CDR1 MNHNS, CDR2 SASEGT. CDR3 size: 14 residues. The ends lost 8 bases at V and 3 bases at J; junction bases unmatched: 5. This CDR3 is CASGRTSGNYEQYF. The DNA of the CDR3 is TGTGCCAGCGGAAGGACTAGCGGGAACTACGAGCAGTACTTC.

V usage is TRBV5-1 and J usage is TRBJ2-5, with a weak D call TRBD2 (6 bases). Germline loops: CDR1 SGHRS, CDR2 YFSETQ. The V end lost 0 bases, the J end lost 5 bases, and 11 bases lay between the germline ends. This CDR3 has 14 amino acids. CDR3 DNA: TGCGCCAGCAGCTTGGCCGCGGGGTTGGAGACCCAGTACTTC. Amino acids: CASSLAAGLETQYF.

The chain employs TRBV28 and TRBJ2-7; D is perhaps TRBD2 (5 bases). V gave up 5 bases and J gave up 2 bases, with 13 bases separating them. The V gene's germline CDR1 is MDHEN and CDR2 SYDVKM. The CDR3 is 14 amino acids. Written as DNA, the CDR3 is TGTGCCAGCAGTCTGACTAAAGTTACCTACGAGCAGTACTTC. Its translation is CASSLTKVTYEQYF.

The chain employs TRBV2 and TRBJ2-7; D may be TRBD1 or TRBD2 (8 bases each). The CDR3 totals 14 residues. The V end lost 6 bases, the J end lost 4 bases, and 16 bases lay between the germline ends. Per the germline V gene, CDR1 is SNHLY and CDR2 is FYNNEI. In DNA form, the CDR3 reads TGTGCCAGCAGCAATAGCGGGACAGGATACGAGCAGTACTTC. Its protein product is CASSNSGTGYEQYF.

V and J are TRBV28 and TRBJ1-5; D remains ambiguous. The length of the CDR3 is 12 residues. Per the germline V gene, CDR1 is MDHEN and CDR2 is SYDVKM. V gave up 2 bases and J gave up 10 bases, with 9 bases separating them. The CDR3 DNA is TGTGCCAGCAGTTTAGACACGAGTCCCCAGCATTTT. Translated: CASSLDTSPQHF.